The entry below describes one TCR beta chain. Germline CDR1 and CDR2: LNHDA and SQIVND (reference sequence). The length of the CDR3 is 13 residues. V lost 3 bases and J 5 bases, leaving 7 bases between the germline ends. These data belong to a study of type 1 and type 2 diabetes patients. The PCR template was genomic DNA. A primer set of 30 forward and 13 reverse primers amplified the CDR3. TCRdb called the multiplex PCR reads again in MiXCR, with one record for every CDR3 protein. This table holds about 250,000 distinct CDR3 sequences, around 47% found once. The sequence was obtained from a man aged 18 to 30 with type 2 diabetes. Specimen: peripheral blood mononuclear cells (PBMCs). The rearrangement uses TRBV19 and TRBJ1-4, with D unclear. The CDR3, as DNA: TGTGCCAGTAGTATCGAACAAAATGAAAAACTGTTTTTT. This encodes CASSIEQNEKLFF.